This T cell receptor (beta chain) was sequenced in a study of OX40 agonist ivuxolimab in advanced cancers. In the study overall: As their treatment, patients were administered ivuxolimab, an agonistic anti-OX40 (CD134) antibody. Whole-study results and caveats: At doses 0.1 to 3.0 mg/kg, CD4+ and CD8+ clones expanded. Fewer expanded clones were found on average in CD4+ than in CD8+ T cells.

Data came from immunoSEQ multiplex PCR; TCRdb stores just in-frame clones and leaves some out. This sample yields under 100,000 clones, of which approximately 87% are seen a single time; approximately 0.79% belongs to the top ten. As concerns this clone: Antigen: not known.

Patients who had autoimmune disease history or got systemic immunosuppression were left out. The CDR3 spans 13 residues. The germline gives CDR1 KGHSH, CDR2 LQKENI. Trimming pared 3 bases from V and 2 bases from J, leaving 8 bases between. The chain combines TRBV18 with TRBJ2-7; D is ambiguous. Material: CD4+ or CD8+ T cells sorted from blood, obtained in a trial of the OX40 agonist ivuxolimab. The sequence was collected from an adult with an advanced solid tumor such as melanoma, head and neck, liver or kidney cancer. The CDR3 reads CASSPGSTYEQYF. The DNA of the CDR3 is TGTGCCAGCTCACCCGGCAGCACCTACGAGCAGTACTTC.